Listed below are T cell receptor beta chains from one sample, sequenced in a study of neoadjuvant anti-PD-1 for oral cavity cancer. Measured with immunoSEQ multiplex PCR; TCRdb has only the in-frame clones, and not every one. Among more than 11,000 clones listed, less than 80% were seen once. The specimen comprised PBMCs, sampled after nivolumab (anti-PD-1) treatment. The receptors shown here come from a person aged 35-80 years with oral cavity squamous cell carcinoma. The CDR3 runs from the conserved cysteine through the conserved F or W. A D gene is named only where the DNA matches it firmly. Size tells how often a clone was seen (once, few, many) or the class of an expanded clone, and some rows leave it out.

D	size	V	J	CDR3	DNA
NA	NA	TRBV7-8	TRBJ1-2	CASSLQTVLFGYTF	TGTGCCAGCAGCTTACAAACAGTTCTATTTGGCTACACCTTC
NA	NA	TRBV11-2	TRBJ2-7	CASSPLVVEQYF	TGTGCCAGCAGCCCCCTCGTGGTCGAGCAGTACTTC
NA	NA	TRBV11-2	TRBJ2-2	CASSLGTLGQHGELFF	TGTGCCAGCAGCCTGGGCACGTTAGGGCAGCACGGGGAGCTGTTTTTT
TRBD2	NA	TRBV11-3	TRBJ2-5	CASSFPGGQETQYF	TGTGCCAGCAGCTTTCCGGGAGGCCAAGAGACCCAGTACTTC
TRBD2	NA	TRBV2	TRBJ2-1	CASSDRLAGVVEQFF	TGTGCCAGCAGTGATCGACTAGCGGGAGTGGTTGAGCAGTTCTTC
NA	NA	TRBV10-2	TRBJ2-7	CASGSGYEQYF	TGCGCCAGCGGGTCGGGCTACGAGCAGTACTTC
NA	NA	TRBV30	TRBJ1-3	CASYFTTRAASGNTIYF	TGTGCCTCCTATTTCACCACGAGAGCCGCCTCTGGAAACACCATATATTTT
TRBD1	NA	TRBV6-6	TRBJ1-5	CASSPGTGSNQPQHF	TGTGCCAGCAGTCCCGGGACAGGTAGCAATCAGCCCCAGCATTTT
NA	NA	TRBV28	TRBJ1-1	CASSPERDRGLNTEAFF	TGTGCCAGCAGCCCCGAACGGGACCGGGGGCTGAACACTGAAGCTTTCTTT
NA	NA	TRBV5-1	TRBJ1-2	CASSLGDANYGYTF	TGCGCCAGCAGCTTGGGAGATGCTAACTATGGCTACACCTTC
NA	NA	TRBV5-8	TRBJ1-1	CASSLQGSSTEAFF	TGTGCCAGCAGCTTACAGGGTTCGAGCACTGAAGCTTTCTTT
NA	NA	TRBV14	TRBJ1-1	CASSLFDRLNTEAFF	TGTGCCAGCAGCCTATTTGACAGGCTGAACACTGAAGCTTTCTTT
TRBD1	once	TRBV28	TRBJ1-5	CASSLYRDRGLQPQHF	TGTGCCAGCAGTTTATATAGGGACAGGGGGCTTCAGCCCCAGCATTTT
NA	NA	TRBV9	TRBJ2-3	CASSVGTLPHTQYF	TGTGCCAGCAGCGTCGGGACTCTACCCCATACGCAGTATTTT
TRBD2	NA	TRBV5-1	TRBJ2-3	CASSLTTSGRDGWADTQYF	TGCGCCAGCAGCTTGACTACTAGCGGGAGGGACGGTTGGGCAGATACGCAGTATTTT
NA	few	TRBV11-2	TRBJ1-4	CASSLSGGTNEKLFF	TGTGCCAGCAGCTTAAGCGGGGGGACTAATGAAAAACTGTTTTTT
NA	NA	TRBV10-3	TRBJ1-3	CAISGTSGNTIYF	TGTGCCATCAGTGGGACCTCTGGAAACACCATATATTTT
NA	NA	TRBV6-6	TRBJ2-7	CASSPGQTYYEQYF	TGTGCCAGCAGCCCCGGGCAGACGTACTACGAGCAGTACTTC
NA	NA	TRBV2	TRBJ2-7	CASRRQANYEQYF	TGTGCCAGCAGGAGACAGGCTAACTACGAGCAGTACTTC
NA	NA	TRBV6-1	TRBJ1-2	CASSGGSQHYGYTF	TGTGCCAGCAGTGGAGGGTCACAGCACTATGGCTACACCTTC
TRBD2	NA	TRBV29-1	TRBJ2-5	CSAASGSREETQYF	TGCAGCGCTGCCAGCGGGAGCCGTGAAGAGACCCAGTACTTC
TRBD1	NA	TRBV28	TRBJ1-2	CASRERDRANYGYTF	TGTGCCAGCAGAGAGCGGGACAGGGCAAACTATGGCTACACCTTC
NA	NA	TRBV14	TRBJ2-1	CAVGQTLGEQFF	TGTGCCGTGGGGCAGACTTTGGGGGAGCAGTTCTTC
NA	NA	TRBV7-9	TRBJ1-4	CASTPEGASNEKLFF	TGTGCCAGCACCCCTGAAGGGGCTTCGAATGAAAAACTGTTTTTT
NA	few	TRBV19	TRBJ2-2	CASSRGLPTGELFF	TGTGCCAGTTCCCGCGGACTCCCCACCGGGGAGCTGTTTTTT
NA	NA	TRBV25-1	TRBJ1-6	CASHWGDNSPLHF	TGTGCCAGTCACTGGGGAGATAATTCACCCCTCCACTTT
TRBD2	NA	TRBV6-5	TRBJ2-7	CASSYLASGTPYEQYF	TGTGCCAGCAGTTACCTGGCTAGCGGGACCCCCTACGAGCAGTACTTC
TRBD1	few	TRBV2	TRBJ2-7	CASRTGVPYEQYF	TGTGCCAGCAGGACAGGGGTCCCCTACGAGCAGTACTTC
TRBD2	medium-sized	TRBV12-5	TRBJ2-2	CASGSRLAGETGELFF	TGTGCTAGTGGTTCGCGACTAGCGGGAGAAACCGGGGAGCTGTTTTTT
TRBD1	NA	TRBV9	TRBJ2-7	CASSVGAGGTYEQYF	TGTGCCAGCAGCGTAGGGGCAGGGGGTACCTACGAGCAGTACTTC
TRBD2	NA	TRBV2	TRBJ2-3	CASSGSGRARGTDTQYF	TGTGCCAGCAGTGGTAGCGGGAGGGCCCGGGGCACAGATACGCAGTATTTT
TRBD1	NA	TRBV30	TRBJ1-1	CAWSVRRDRDERAFF	TGTGCCTGGAGTGTACGCCGGGACAGGGATGAACGAGCTTTCTTT
NA	NA	TRBV11-3	TRBJ1-5	CASSFTSQPQHF	TGTGCCAGCAGCTTTACATCTCAGCCCCAGCATTTT
TRBD1	NA	TRBV6-5	TRBJ1-1	CASRTSGTVGTEAFF	TGTGCCAGCAGGACCTCCGGGACAGTCGGCACTGAAGCTTTCTTT
TRBD2	NA	TRBV6-5	TRBJ2-1	CASSKGLAGYNEQFF	TGTGCCAGCAGCAAGGGACTAGCGGGATACAATGAGCAGTTCTTC
TRBD1	NA	TRBV6-1	TRBJ1-5	CASSEPGTGWGNQPQHF	TGTGCCAGCAGTGAGCCCGGGACAGGATGGGGGAATCAGCCCCAGCATTTT
TRBD2	NA	TRBV6-1	TRBJ2-5	CASSGELAGGPGETQYF	TGTGCCAGCAGTGGGGAACTAGCGGGAGGGCCCGGGGAGACCCAGTACTTC
NA	once	TRBV10-3	TRBJ1-3	CAIQGSGNTIYF	TGTGCCATCCAGGGTTCTGGAAACACCATATATTTT
TRBD1	NA	TRBV5-6	TRBJ2-2	CASTPGGWGHNTGELFF	TGTGCCAGCACTCCAGGGGGATGGGGACATAACACCGGGGAGCTGTTTTTT
NA	NA	TRBV5-6	TRBJ1-3	CASSPGTKNTIYF	TGTGCCAGCAGCCCCGGGACAAAGAACACCATATATTTT
NA	NA	TRBV10-1	TRBJ2-1	CASSEVGESYNEQFF	TGCGCCAGCAGTGAGGTGGGGGAAAGCTACAATGAGCAGTTCTTC
NA	once	TRBV6-9	TRBJ1-2	CASSYGTILGYTF	TGTGCCAGCAGTTATGGGACCATTTTGGGCTACACCTTC
NA	few	TRBV2	TRBJ2-2	CASNAAGTGELFF	TGTGCCAGCAATGCCGCCGGGACCGGGGAGCTGTTTTTT
NA	NA	TRBV27	TRBJ2-1	CASRGRGTTGFYNEQFF	TGTGCCAGCAGGGGAAGGGGGACGACGGGATTTTACAATGAGCAGTTCTTC
NA	NA	TRBV7-3	TRBJ1-5	CASSLRRVYSNQPQHF	TGTGCCAGCAGCTTGCGCAGGGTATATAGCAATCAGCCCCAGCATTTT
TRBD2	once	TRBV27	TRBJ2-2	CASKSGTSGSELFF	TGTGCCAGCAAATCCGGGACTAGCGGTTCCGAGCTGTTTTTT
NA	NA	TRBV29-1	TRBJ1-1	CSVVVPDSQAFF	TGCAGCGTTGTGGTACCGGATTCACAAGCTTTCTTT
TRBD1	NA	TRBV5-1	TRBJ1-1	CASSPRTGNTEAFF	TGCGCCAGCAGCCCTAGGACAGGGAACACTGAAGCTTTCTTT